These 17 T cell receptor beta chains came from one sample sequenced in a study of identical twins' blood T cells. TCRdb called the 5' RACE reads again in MiXCR, with one record for every CDR3 protein. The sample lists hundreds of thousands of distinct CDR3 sequences; over 25% were seen once. Specimen: PBMCs. The origin of the receptors is a woman between 18 and 50 years old in good health.

The V call is TRBV5-1, the J call TRBJ1-2; D uncertain. CDR1 and CDR2 from the germline V gene are SGHRS and YFSETQ. The CDR3 has 13 residues. The V end lost 1 base, the J end lost 8 bases, and 12 bases lay between the germline ends. In DNA form, the CDR3 reads TGCGCCAGCAGCTTGCCGGGGATGAAGGGCTACACCTTC. It yields the protein CASSLPGMKGYTF.

The chain recombines TRBV11-2 with TRBJ2-1; D is perhaps TRBD1 or TRBD2 (5 bases each). Germline V CDR1 and CDR2: SGHAT, FQNNGV. The CDR3 totals 15 residues. V was pared by 4 bases and J by 7 bases, with 17 bases between. CDR3: CASSSGRLANNEQFF. CDR3 DNA: TGTGCCAGCAGCTCGGGACGTTTGGCCAATAATGAGCAGTTCTTC.

This sequence joins TRBV27 and TRBJ2-2; no clear D gene. This CDR3 has 13 amino acids. Trimming cost V 3 bases and J 5 bases, with 7 bases left between them. Germline values: CDR1 MNHEY, CDR2 SMNVEV (reference sequence). The CDR3 DNA reads TGTGCCAGCAGTTTTATAAGGACCGGGGAGCTGTTTTTT. This sequence encodes CASSFIRTGELFF.

This chain links TRBV6-2 or TRBV6-3 with TRBJ2-7; D is ambiguous. The CDR3 length is 14 residues. Deletions cut 7 bases from V and 0 bases from J, with 13 bases between. Germline CDR1 is MNHEY and CDR2 is SVGEGT. CDR3 nucleotides: TGTGCCAGCACACACCCGGGCGTCTCCTACGAGCAGTACTTC. As protein: CASTHPGVSYEQYF.

With regard to this clonotype: A much larger clonotype is one base distant, so this may be a read error. This sequence joins TRBV9 and TRBJ2-1, with a possible D match to TRBD1 (6 bases). The CDR3 has 14 residues. CDR1 and CDR2 from the germline V gene are SGDLS and YYNGEE. The CDR3 is CANSGTGFYNEQFF. CDR3 nucleotide sequence: TGTGCCAACAGCGGAACAGGGTTCTACAATGAGCAGTTCTTC.

V and J are TRBV27 and TRBJ1-2, with 10 bases aligning to TRBD1. This CDR3 is built from 15 residues. CDR1 and CDR2 (germline): MNHEY, SMNVEV (reference sequence). Trimming took 3 bases from V and 5 from J; bases not matched to a gene: 6. CDR3 region: CASSLEGTGAYGYTF. As DNA, the CDR3 is TGTGCCAGCAGTTTGGAAGGGACAGGGGCTTATGGCTACACCTTC.

The chain has TRBV6-2 or TRBV6-3 and TRBJ2-1; D may be TRBD2 (6 bases). The CDR3 runs to 15 residues. Germline assignment: CDR1 MNHEY and CDR2 SVGEGT. V was trimmed by 6 bases and J by 4 bases, leaving 16 bases between them. CDR3 amino acids: CASSRGTFLYNEQFF. In DNA form, the CDR3 reads TGTGCCAGCAGCCGGGGGACGTTCCTTTACAATGAGCAGTTCTTC.

The chain has TRBV7-8 and TRBJ2-1; no reliable D call. CDR3 length equals 13 residues. V shed 1 base and J shed 2 bases, with 3 bases lying between them. Germline V gene lookup returns CDR1 SGHVS and CDR2 FQNEAQ. The CDR3 region is CASSLVAYNEQFF. DNA of the CDR3: TGTGCCAGCAGCTTAGTGGCCTACAATGAGCAGTTCTTC.

This clonotype was seen repeatedly, ten times or more. The DNA of the CDR3 is TGCGCCAGCAGCTACAAACAGGGGGCGAACTATGGCTACACCTTC. It translates to CASSYKQGANYGYTF. V gene TRBV5-1 combines with J gene TRBJ1-2, with 9 bases that match TRBD1. V was pared by 3 bases and J by 2 bases, with 5 bases of the junction left unmatched. The CDR3 length is 15 residues. The germline V gene encodes CDR1 SGHRS and CDR2 YFSETQ.

On this clonotype: The junction and the germline gene differ at one end; a read error may be behind it. The CDR3 spells CASIQVSGTGRYGYTF. The CDR3 DNA reads TGTGCCAGCATCCAAGTTTCCGGGACAGGTCGGTATGGCTACACCTTC. The V call is TRBV3-1, the J call TRBJ1-2; the match to TRBD1 covers 8 bases. Germline lookup yields CDR1 LGHDT and CDR2 YNNKEL (reference sequence). The CDR3 consists of 16 residues.

The chain has TRBV20-1 and TRBJ1-2; D call uncertain. Deletions cut 6 bases from V and 4 bases from J, with 12 bases between. This CDR3 is 12 amino acids long. Germline values: CDR1 DFQATT, CDR2 SNEGSKA (reference sequence). The CDR3 is CSASGPAYGYTF. As DNA, the CDR3 is TGCAGTGCCTCTGGACCGGCCTATGGCTACACCTTC.

The chain links TRBV10-3 to TRBJ1-2; D not certain. Germline lookup yields CDR1 ENHRY and CDR2 SYGVKD. The CDR3 loop spans 13 amino acids. Trimming removed 6 bases at V and 1 base at J, with 9 bases between. The CDR3 DNA reads TGTGCCATCAGACAGACCGATAACTATGGCTACACCTTC. It translates to CAIRQTDNYGYTF.

The rearrangement uses TRBV19 and TRBJ2-3; perhaps TRBD2 as D (7 bases). This CDR3 is 15 amino acids long. CDR1 LNHDA and CDR2 SQIVND come from the germline V gene (reference sequence). V was clipped by 8 bases and J by 2 bases, with 17 bases between them. CDR3 bases: TGTGCCAGTCGCCTCGGGCGGGGGCTCACAGATACGCAGTATTTT. This gives the protein CASRLGRGLTDTQYF.

The table lists this clonotype with a few counts. The chain is built from TRBV12-3 or TRBV12-4 and TRBJ2-1; no clear D gene. The germline V and J ends were trimmed by 5 bases and 6 bases, with 17 bases remaining between them. The CDR3 is 15 amino acids. The CDR3 spells CASSLGPRALNEQFF. The CDR3 coding sequence is TGTGCCAGCAGTCTCGGACCCCGAGCACTCAATGAGCAGTTCTTC.

The sample holds a few counts of this clonotype. The germline gene is not matched at one end of the junction; a read error may be the cause. This chain joins TRBV9 and TRBJ2-2; TRBD2 matches at 8 bases. This CDR3 is built from 15 residues. Germline loops: CDR1 SGDLS, CDR2 YYNGEE. This chain's CDR3 is CASSVEREYTGELFF. The CDR3 region has the DNA TGTGCCAGCAGCGTAGAGCGGGAGTACACCGGGGAGCTTTTTTTT.

The V call is TRBV15, the J call TRBJ2-7, with 9 bases that match TRBD2. This CDR3 is built from 16 residues. Germline V lookup: CDR1 LNHNV, CDR2 YYDKDF (reference sequence). After removal of 1 base from V and 0 bases from J, the junction contained 4 bases not matched to a gene. The CDR3 spells CATSRVRTSDSYEQYF. CDR3 DNA sequence: TGTGCCACCAGCAGAGTAAGGACTAGCGACTCCTACGAGCAGTACTTC.

V is TRBV27 and J is TRBJ1-4; 7 bases fit TRBD1. V shed 6 bases and J 10 bases; nucleotides not matched to a gene: 17. CDR3 length: 16 amino acids. CDR1 is MNHEY and CDR2 is SMNVEV in the germline V gene (reference sequence). CDR3 bases: TGTGCCAGCAGCCGTTTGTCCGGGACAGTCACAGGAAAACTGTTTTTT. Amino acid sequence: CASSRLSGTVTGKLFF.